The T cell receptor beta chain described here comes from a study of monozygotic twins with cystic fibrosis. The CDR3 runs to 15 residues. The ends lost 5 bases at V and 6 bases at J; junction bases unmatched: 5. In germline, CDR1 is MNHEY, CDR2 SMNVEV (reference sequence). The method was immunoSEQ multiplex PCR; TCRdb's version includes in-frame clones alone and lacks a portion of them. The data hold 30,000 to 35,000 clones, with roughly three fifths observed a single time. This clone was counted only a few times. Input material: blood. The V and J genes are TRBV27 and TRBJ2-1; 12 positions match TRBD2. The origin of this receptor is a girl between 10 and 17 years old with cystic fibrosis. The CDR3 is CASSLGLAGFNEQFF. Here the CDR3 DNA reads TGTGCCAGCAGTCTCGGACTAGCGGGGTTCAATGAGCAGTTCTTC.